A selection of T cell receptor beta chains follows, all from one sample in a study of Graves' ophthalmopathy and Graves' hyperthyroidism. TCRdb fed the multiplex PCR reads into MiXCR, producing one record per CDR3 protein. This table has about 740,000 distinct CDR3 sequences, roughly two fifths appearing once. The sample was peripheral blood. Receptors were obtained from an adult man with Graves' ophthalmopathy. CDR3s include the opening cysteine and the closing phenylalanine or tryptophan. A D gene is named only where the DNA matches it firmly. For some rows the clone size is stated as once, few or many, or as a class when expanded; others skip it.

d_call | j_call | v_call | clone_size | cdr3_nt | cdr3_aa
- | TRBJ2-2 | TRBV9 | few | TGTGCCAGCAGCGAGAGGGCCCAGGGAATTGCGGAGCTGTTTTTT | CASSERAQGIAELFF
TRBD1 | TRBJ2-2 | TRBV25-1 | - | TGTGCCAGCAGGTTGGGACAGGGGTGGACCGGGGAGCTGTTTTTT | CASRLGQGWTGELFF
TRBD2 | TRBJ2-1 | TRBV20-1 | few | TGCAGTGCTAGTGGGGGGGAGGCCTACAATGAGCAGTTCTTC | CSASGGEAYNEQFF
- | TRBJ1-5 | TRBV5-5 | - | TGTGCCAGCAGCCAAGGTGTCCCTCAGCCCCAGCATTTT | CASSQGVPQPQHF
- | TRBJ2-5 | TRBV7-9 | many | TGTGCCAGCAGCGGGGGTTTGTCGAACCAAGAGACCCAGTACTTC | CASSGGLSNQETQYF
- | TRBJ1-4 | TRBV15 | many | TGTGCCACCAGCAGAGATAGGGCAGGGAATGAAAAACTGTTTTTT | CATSRDRAGNEKLFF
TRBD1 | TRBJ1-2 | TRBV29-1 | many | TGCAGCGCAGGTAACAGGGGGAGCTACACCTTC | CSAGNRGSYTF
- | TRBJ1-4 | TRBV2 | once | TGTGCCAGCAGGACCGGGAATTTTAATGAAAAACTGTTTTTT | CASRTGNFNEKLFF
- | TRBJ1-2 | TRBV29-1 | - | TGCAGCGTTGAAGATGCGTTAGACGCCAGCCTACGTGATGGCTACACCTTC | CSVEDALDASLRDGYTF
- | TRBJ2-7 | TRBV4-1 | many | TGCGCCAGCAGCGACGGACCCACCTACGAGCAGTACTTC | CASSDGPTYEQYF
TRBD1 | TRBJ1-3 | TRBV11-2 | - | TGTGCCAGCAGCCTCAGGACAGGGCTCTTGGCTGGAAACACCATATATTTT | CASSLRTGLLAGNTIYF
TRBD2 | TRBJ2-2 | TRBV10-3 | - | TGTGCCACCCCTCGGGTAGCGGGAGGGAACACCGGGGAGCTGTTTTTT | CATPRVAGGNTGELFF
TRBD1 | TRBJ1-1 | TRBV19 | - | TGTGCCAGTAGTATAGGGGGACAGGGGGGAATGAACACTGAAGCTTTCTTT | CASSIGGQGGMNTEAFF
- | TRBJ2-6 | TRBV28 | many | TGTGCCACCGCCTCTGGGGCCAACGTCCTGACTTTC | CATASGANVLTF
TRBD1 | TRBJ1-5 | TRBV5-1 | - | TGCGCCAGCAGCCCCGAGACAGGGGTCGATCAGCCCCAGCATTTT | CASSPETGVDQPQHF
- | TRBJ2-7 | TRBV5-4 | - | TGTGCCAGCAGCTCAGGCGCCTGGGGGGACGAGCAGTACTTC | CASSSGAWGDEQYF
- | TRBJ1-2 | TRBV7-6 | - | TGTGCCAGCAGCCCCGATTACTTGTCTTTGCGGAAGTCTACCTATGGCTACACCTTC | CASSPDYLSLRKSTYGYTF
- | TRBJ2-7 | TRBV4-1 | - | TGCGCCAGCAGCCACAACAAGGGATACGAGCAGTACTTC | CASSHNKGYEQYF
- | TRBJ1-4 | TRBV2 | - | TGTGCCAGCAGTGAAGCAGGGTACACTAATGAAAAACTGTTTTTT | CASSEAGYTNEKLFF
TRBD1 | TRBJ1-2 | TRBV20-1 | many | TGCAGTGCTAGAGAAATGGACAGGGGGCCTGGTGGCTACACCTTC | CSAREMDRGPGGYTF
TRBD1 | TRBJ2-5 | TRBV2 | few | TGTGCCAGCAGTGAATGGGACAGGGGCGCAATGGAGACCCAGTACTTC | CASSEWDRGAMETQYF
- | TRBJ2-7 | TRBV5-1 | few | TGCGCCAGCACCGAGGGAGCTCGAGTCGAGCAGTACTTC | CASTEGARVEQYF
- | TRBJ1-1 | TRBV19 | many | TGTGCCAGTAGTATAGCTTTAATGAACACTGAAGCTTTCTTT | CASSIALMNTEAFF
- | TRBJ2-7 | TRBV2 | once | TGTGCCAGCAGCTCTCAAAGGGGGGGAGTCTCTGGGCAGTACTTC | CASSSQRGGVSGQYF
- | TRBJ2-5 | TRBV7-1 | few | TGTGCCAGCAGCCCAGCCCCCGGCGCGGGGGCCCTCCGAGTAGAGACCCAGTACTTC | CASSPAPGAGALRVETQYF
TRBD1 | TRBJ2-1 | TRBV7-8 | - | TGTGCCAGCAGCGAGGACAGGGGGATTAATGAGCAGTTCTTC | CASSEDRGINEQFF
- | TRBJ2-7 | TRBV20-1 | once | TGCAGTGCTAGAGATTATCTGAAGGGGTCTAGTGGGGGAACCTACGAGCAGTACTTC | CSARDYLKGSSGGTYEQYF
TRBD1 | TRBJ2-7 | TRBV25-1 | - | TGTGCCAGCAGGGTGACAGGGCCTTCGTACGAGCAGTACTTC | CASRVTGPSYEQYF
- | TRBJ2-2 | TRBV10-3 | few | TGTGCCATCAGTGGCGTTACAGGGTCTAACACCGGGGAGCTGTTTTTT | CAISGVTGSNTGELFF
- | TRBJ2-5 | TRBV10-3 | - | TGTGCCATCGCGGGGAGTGAGGACGGTCGGGAGACCCAGTACTTC | CAIAGSEDGRETQYF
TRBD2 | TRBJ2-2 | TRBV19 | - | TGTGTCAGTAGTGGGGGACTAGCGGGAGCCACCGGGGAGCTGTTTTTT | CVSSGGLAGATGELFF
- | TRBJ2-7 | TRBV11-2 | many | TGTGCCAGCAGCTCCGGGGCGAGCTACGAGCAGTACTTC | CASSSGASYEQYF
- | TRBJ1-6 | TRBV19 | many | TGTGCCAGTACCGTGGGGTTCCGCTCACCCCTCCACTTT | CASTVGFRSPLHF
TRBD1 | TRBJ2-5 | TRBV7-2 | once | TGTGCCAGCAGCTTAGGTACAGGGGCCAGGGAGACCCAGTACTTC | CASSLGTGARETQYF
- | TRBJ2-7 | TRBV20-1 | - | TGCAGTGCTAGCCTCGAAGGTTACGAGCAGTACTTC | CSASLEGYEQYF
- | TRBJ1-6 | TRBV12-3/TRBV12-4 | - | TGTGCCAGCGGGGGGAGCTATAATTCACCCCTCCACTTT | CASGGSYNSPLHF
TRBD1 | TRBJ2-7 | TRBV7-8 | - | TGTGCCAGCAGCGCCGGGACAGGTCTCGAGCAGTACTTC | CASSAGTGLEQYF
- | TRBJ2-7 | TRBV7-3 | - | TGTGCCAGCAGCTTAAACGGGGGCTCCTACGAGCAGTACTTC | CASSLNGGSYEQYF
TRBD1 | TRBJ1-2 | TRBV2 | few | TGTGCCAGCAGGCGACCGGGACAGGGCCAGTATGGCTACACCTTC | CASRRPGQGQYGYTF
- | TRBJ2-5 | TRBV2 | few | TGTGCCAGCAGTGAGGCGGGTGAACCCCAAGAGACCCAGTACTTC | CASSEAGEPQETQYF
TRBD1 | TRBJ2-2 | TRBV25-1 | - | TGTGCCAGCACCAAAACAGGGGGATCGAACACCGGGGAGCTGTTTTTT | CASTKTGGSNTGELFF
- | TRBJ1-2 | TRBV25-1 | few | TGTGCCAGCAGCTTAGTACAGCCGAACCCAAGGGGCTATGGCTACACCTTC | CASSLVQPNPRGYGYTF
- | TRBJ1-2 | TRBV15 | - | TGTGCCACCAGCAGAGGGACACTCCCGACTGATGGCTACACCTTC | CATSRGTLPTDGYTF
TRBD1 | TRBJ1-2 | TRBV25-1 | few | TGTGCCAGCAGTGCGACAGGGGCTGGAAACACCTTC | CASSATGAGNTF
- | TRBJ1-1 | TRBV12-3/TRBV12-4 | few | TGTGCCAGCGACAGGCGAATGAACACTGAAGCTTTCTTT | CASDRRMNTEAFF
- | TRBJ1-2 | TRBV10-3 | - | TGTGCCATCAGTGAGACCTCCGGGTCGGGCGGCTACACCTTC | CAISETSGSGGYTF
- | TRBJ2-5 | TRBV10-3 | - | TGTGCCAGCCGCAGGAGCAGGCTAACGAAAGAGACCCAGTACTTC | CASRRSRLTKETQYF
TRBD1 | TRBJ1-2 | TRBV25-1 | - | TGTGCCAGCAGGAAGACAGGGGATTATGGCTACACCTTC | CASRKTGDYGYTF
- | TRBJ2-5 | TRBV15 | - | TGTGCCACCAGACAAAGCACTCAAGAGACCCAGTACTTC | CATRQSTQETQYF
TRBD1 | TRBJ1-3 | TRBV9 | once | TGTGCCAGCAGCAAGAAGGGGGCGGCCGGGGACACCATATATTTT | CASSKKGAAGDTIYF
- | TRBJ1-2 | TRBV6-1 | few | TGTGCCAGCATTGCCCAGGGATATGGCTACACCTTC | CASIAQGYGYTF
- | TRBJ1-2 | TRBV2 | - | TGTGCCAGCAGCTCGACCGGGACTTCCTATGGCTACACCTTC | CASSSTGTSYGYTF